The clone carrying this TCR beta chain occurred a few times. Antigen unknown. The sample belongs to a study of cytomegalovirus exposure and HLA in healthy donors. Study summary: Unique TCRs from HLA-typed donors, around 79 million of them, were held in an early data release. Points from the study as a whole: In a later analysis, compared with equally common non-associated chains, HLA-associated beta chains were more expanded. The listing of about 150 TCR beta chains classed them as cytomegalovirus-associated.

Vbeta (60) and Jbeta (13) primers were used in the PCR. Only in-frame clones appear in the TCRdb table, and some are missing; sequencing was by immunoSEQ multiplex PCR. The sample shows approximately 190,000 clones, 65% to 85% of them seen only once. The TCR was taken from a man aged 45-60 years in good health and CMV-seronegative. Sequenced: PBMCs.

The CDR3 protein is CASSVWTGRSPLHF. CDR3 in DNA: TGTGCCAGCAGCGTCTGGACAGGGAGATCACCCCTCCACTTT. V gene TRBV5-6 combines with J gene TRBJ1-6, with 8 nucleotides matching TRBD1. Germline CDR1 reads SGHDT; CDR2 reads YYEEEE. This CDR3 has 14 amino acids. The trim removed 4 bases at V and 10 bases at J, leaving 7 bases unmatched. The full variable domain, rest sourced from reference TRBV5-6 and TRBJ1-6, is DAGVTQSPTHLIKTRGQQVTLRCSPKSGHDTVSWYQQALGQGPQFIFQYYEEEERQRGNFPDRFSGHQFPNYSSELNVNALLLGDSALYLCASSVWTGRSPLHFGNGTRLTVT.